This T cell receptor (beta chain) was documented in a study of vaccination and CD4 T cells after COVID-19 (dated by TCRdb to between 2020 and 2023). Study-wide context: The convalescent cohort comprised six males and four females, including two Hispanic individuals, seven Caucasians, two Asians and one multiracial person. The time from the second vaccine dose to post-vaccine blood sampling had a median of roughly 77 days and ranged from roughly 12 to 250 days. Participants got two doses of the Pfizer-BioNTech BNT162b2 vaccine (n=8) or two doses of the Moderna mRNA-1273 vaccine (n=2). Culture stimuli were overlapping spike peptide pools from SARS-CoV-2 and from the common cold coronaviruses HCoV-NL63, HCoV-OC43 and HCoV-229E. Post-COVID blood samples were collected from convalescent patients a median of about 92 days after diagnosis, with a range of about 35 to 161 days. Control cultures used a CEFX viral epitope pool as positive control, an HIV-1 Nef peptide pool as negative control, or no peptide. In over 8 COVID-19 convalescent patients and a handful of infection-naive healthy vaccine recipients, researchers compared the spike-specific CD4+ TCR repertoire from before mRNA vaccination with the repertoire from after.

The library relied on PCR. TCR sequencing of DNA from cultured CD4+ T cells used the Oncomine TCR Beta short-read assay at the Johns Hopkins FTIC core. The QIAamp micro DNA kit was used to extract genomic DNA from the cultured CD4+ T cells. Oncomine TCR Beta libraries from cultured CD4+ T cells were pooled using unique dual indexes and sequenced on an Illumina iSeq 100. In the source study's methods: Non-productive sequences were removed, and CDR3s not starting with C, not ending with F or W, or shorter than 7 amino acids were discarded. Antigen-specific clonotypes were identified with the MANAFEST web application by comparing peptide-stimulated wells with reference and other culture wells. Positive clones required FDR below 0.05, an odds ratio above 5, and productive frequency above 0.1% in at least two of three replicate wells. Cross-reactive clonotypes were defined as significantly expanded in both SARS-CoV-2 spike wells and at least one common cold coronavirus spike condition. Using R version 3.6.1, CDR3 homology was evaluated through Levenshtein distances (stringdist) along with unrooted phylogenetic trees (ape). The public reads were run again by TCRdb, first through fastp at Q25 and then through MiXCR, and only productive beta chains were kept. Identical CDR3 proteins give one entry, which carries the most common genes and DNA. Clone size and V and J calls follow TCRdb, not the original study. This sample comprises about 16,000 distinct CDR3 sequences, around a third of them detected only once. Roughly 23% of the sample rests with the top ten.

The label giving this sample's treatment or condition can be read as: roughly 10-day PBMC culture with coronavirus spike peptide pools or control peptides (ViraFEST assay). The ViraFEST assay, used in the study, expanded antigen-specific T cells with peptide pools and then identified the expanded clonotypes through TCR sequencing. Negative nucleocapsid antibody tests taken both before and after vaccination confirmed that the healthy vaccine recipients had no prior SARS-CoV-2 infection. PBMCs were cultured at approximately 2.1 million per well in IMDM supplemented with approximately 5.3% human AB serum and 8 to 10 IU/ml IL-2, with roughly 10 ug/ml peptide pools added. On days 3 and 7, half of the culture medium was replaced with fresh IL-2-containing medium. After around 11 days of culture, CD4+ T cells were isolated by negative selection using the EasySep CD4+ T cell isolation kit. Ficoll-Paque Plus gradient centrifugation was used to isolate PBMCs from whole blood, and the isolated PBMCs were then either used fresh or cryopreserved at -140C. Triplicate wells were generally used for each culture condition.

This clonotype has just a few counts. There is no known antigen for this receptor. The record has no base qualities; no much larger clone is one base away. Results and caveats for the whole study, not just this receptor: Relatively few convalescent patients were included in the study, and early timepoints after natural infection were not analyzed. Nearly all vaccine-specific clones in convalescent patients (304 of 307) were mono-reactive for SARS-CoV-2 spike rather than cross-reactive with common cold coronaviruses. In convalescent patients, a median around 90% of post-vaccine SARS-CoV-2-reactive clones were detected only after vaccination, suggesting vaccine-specific priming. The median number of SARS-CoV-2-reactive clonotypes rose from about 23 after infection to some 40 after vaccination, but the change was not significant.

The receptor's source is a human donor who received a COVID-19 vaccine. The sample was CD4+ T cells from blood, cultured in vitro, taken before SARS-CoV-2 vaccination.

CDR3 loop: CASSLELSGTGYTF. The nucleotide sequence is TGTGCCAGCAGCTTAGAATTATCAGGGACAGGCTACACCTTC. Recombination joined TRBV7-2 with TRBJ1-2; the best D guess is TRBD1, with 6 bases matching. Its CDR3 holds 14 amino acids, cysteine through phenylalanine. Only the CDR3 part of the read is kept: 42 bases, read in frame from the first base. Trimming removed 1 base from V and 8 bases from J, leaving 14 bases between the germline ends. According to the germline V gene, CDR1 reads SGHTA and CDR2 reads FQGNSA.